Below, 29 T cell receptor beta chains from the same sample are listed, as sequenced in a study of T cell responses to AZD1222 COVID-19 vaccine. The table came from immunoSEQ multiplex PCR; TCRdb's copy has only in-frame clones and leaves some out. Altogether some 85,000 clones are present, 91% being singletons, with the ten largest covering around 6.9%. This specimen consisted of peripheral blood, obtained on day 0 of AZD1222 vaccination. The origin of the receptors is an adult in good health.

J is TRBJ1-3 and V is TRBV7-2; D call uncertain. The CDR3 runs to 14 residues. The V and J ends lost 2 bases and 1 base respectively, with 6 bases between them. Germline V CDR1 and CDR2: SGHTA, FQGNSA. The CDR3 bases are TGTGCCAGCAGCTTAAAGGTTTCTGGAAACACCATATATTTT. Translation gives CASSLKVSGNTIYF.

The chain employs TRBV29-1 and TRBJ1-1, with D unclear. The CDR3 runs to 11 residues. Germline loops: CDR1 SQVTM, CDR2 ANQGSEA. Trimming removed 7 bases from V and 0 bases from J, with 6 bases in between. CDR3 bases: TGCAGCGCGTTATTGAACACTGAAGCTTTCTTT. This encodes CSALLNTEAFF. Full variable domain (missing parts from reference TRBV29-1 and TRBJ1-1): SAVISQKPSRDICQRGTSLTIQCQVDSQVTMMFWYRQQPGQSLTLIATANQGSEATYESGFVIDKFPISRPNLTFSTLTVSNMSPEDSSIYLCSALLNTEAFFGQGTRLTVV.

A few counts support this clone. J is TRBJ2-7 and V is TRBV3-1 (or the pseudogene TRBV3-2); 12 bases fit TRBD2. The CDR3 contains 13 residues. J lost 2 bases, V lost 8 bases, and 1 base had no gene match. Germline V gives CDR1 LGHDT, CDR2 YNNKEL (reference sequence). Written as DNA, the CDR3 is TGTGCCAGCCGGACTAGCGGGACCTACGAGCAGTACTTC. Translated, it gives CASRTSGTYEQYF.

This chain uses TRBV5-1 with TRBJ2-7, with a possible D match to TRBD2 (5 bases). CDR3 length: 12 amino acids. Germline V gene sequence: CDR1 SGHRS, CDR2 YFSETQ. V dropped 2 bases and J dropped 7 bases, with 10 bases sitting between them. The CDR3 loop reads CASSFAGREQYF. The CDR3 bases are TGCGCCAGCAGCTTTGCGGGTCGAGAGCAGTACTTC. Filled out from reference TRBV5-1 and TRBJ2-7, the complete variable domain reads KAGVTQTPRYLIKTRGQQVTLSCSPISGHRSVSWYQQTPGQGLQFLFEYFSETQRNKGNFPGRFSGRQFSNSRSEMNVSTLELGDSALYLCASSFAGREQYFGPGTRLTVT.

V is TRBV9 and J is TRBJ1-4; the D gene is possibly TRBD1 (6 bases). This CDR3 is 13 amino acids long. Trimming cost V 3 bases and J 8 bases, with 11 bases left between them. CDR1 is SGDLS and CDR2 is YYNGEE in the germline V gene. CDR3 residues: CASSARGTEKLFF. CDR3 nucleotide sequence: TGTGCCAGCAGCGCGAGGGGGACGGAAAAACTGTTTTTT.

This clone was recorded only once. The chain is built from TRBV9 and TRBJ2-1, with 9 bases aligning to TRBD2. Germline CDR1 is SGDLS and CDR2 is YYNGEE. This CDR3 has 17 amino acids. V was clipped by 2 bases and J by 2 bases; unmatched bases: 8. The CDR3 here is CASSVGTSSFTYNEQFF. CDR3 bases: TGTGCCAGCAGCGTCGGGACTAGCAGTTTCACCTACAATGAGCAGTTCTTC.

CDR3 DNA sequence: TGTGCCAGCAGTTTCCGCCCAACTAATGAAAAACTGTTTTTT. Translation gives CASSFRPTNEKLFF. This chain uses TRBV28 with TRBJ1-4; D call uncertain. Germline CDR1 reads MDHEN; CDR2 reads SYDVKM. This CDR3 has 14 amino acids. V was clipped by 3 bases and J by 0 bases, with 5 bases between them. Using reference TRBV28 and TRBJ1-4 for the parts outside the CDR3, the full variable domain is DVKVTQSSRYLVKRTGEKVFLECVQDMDHENMFWYRQDPGLGLRLIYFSYDVKMKEKGDIPEGYSVSREKKERFSLILESASTNQTSMYLCASSFRPTNEKLFFGSGTQLSVL.

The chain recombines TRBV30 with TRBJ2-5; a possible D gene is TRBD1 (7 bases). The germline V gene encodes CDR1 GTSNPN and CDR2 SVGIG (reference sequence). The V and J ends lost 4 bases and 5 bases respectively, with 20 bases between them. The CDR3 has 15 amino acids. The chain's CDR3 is CAWNFGTGAGETQYF. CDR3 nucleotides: TGTGCCTGGAATTTTGGTACAGGGGCGGGGGAGACCCAGTACTTC.

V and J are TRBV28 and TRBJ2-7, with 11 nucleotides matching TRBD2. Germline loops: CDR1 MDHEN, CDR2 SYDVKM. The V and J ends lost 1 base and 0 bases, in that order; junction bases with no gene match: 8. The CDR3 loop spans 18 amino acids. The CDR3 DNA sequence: TGTGCCAGCAGTTTATTCGGGACTAGCGGACTCGGCTCCTACGAGCAGTACTTC. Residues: CASSLFGTSGLGSYEQYF. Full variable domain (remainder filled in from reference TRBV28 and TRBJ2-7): DVKVTQSSRYLVKRTGEKVFLECVQDMDHENMFWYRQDPGLGLRLIYFSYDVKMKEKGDIPEGYSVSREKKERFSLILESASTNQTSMYLCASSLFGTSGLGSYEQYFGPGTRLTVT.

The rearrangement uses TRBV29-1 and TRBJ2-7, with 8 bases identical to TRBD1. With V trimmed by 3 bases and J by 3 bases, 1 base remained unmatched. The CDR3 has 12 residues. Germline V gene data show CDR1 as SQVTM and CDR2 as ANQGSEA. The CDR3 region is CSVDGQGYEQYF. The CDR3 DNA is TGCAGCGTTGACGGACAGGGCTACGAGCAGTACTTC.

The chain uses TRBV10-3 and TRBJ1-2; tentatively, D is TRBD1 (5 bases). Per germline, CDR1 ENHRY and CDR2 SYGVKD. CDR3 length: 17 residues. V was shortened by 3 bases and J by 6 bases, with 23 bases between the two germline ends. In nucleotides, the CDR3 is TGTGCCATCAGTGACTCCGGGGCGGCGGGCAGGTTCGATGGCTACACCTTC. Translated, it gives CAISDSGAAGRFDGYTF.

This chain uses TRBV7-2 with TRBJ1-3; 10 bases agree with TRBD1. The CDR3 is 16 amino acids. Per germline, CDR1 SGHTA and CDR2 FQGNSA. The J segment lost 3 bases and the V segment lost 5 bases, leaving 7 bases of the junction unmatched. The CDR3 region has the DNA TGTGCCAGCAGCCGTCGACAGGGGGCGAGTGGAAACACCATATATTTT. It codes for CASSRRQGASGNTIYF.

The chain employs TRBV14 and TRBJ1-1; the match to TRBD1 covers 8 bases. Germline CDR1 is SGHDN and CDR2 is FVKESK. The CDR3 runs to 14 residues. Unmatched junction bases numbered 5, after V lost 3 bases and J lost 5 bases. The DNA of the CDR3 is TGTGCCAGCAGCCAGACAGGGGCGAGAACTGAAGCTTTCTTT. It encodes CASSQTGARTEAFF.

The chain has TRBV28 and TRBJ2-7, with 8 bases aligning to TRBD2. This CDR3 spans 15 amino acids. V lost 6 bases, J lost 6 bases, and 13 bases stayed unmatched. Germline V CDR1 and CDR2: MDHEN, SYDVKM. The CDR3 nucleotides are TGTGCCAGCAGCCCGGCCAGCGGGAGTCTCAGCGAGCAGTACTTC. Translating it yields CASSPASGSLSEQYF.

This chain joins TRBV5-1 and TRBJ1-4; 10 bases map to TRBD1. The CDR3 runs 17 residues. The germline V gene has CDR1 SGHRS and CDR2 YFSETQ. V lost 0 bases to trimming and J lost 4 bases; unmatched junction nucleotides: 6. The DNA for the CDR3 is TGCGCCAGCAGCTTGGGACAGGGGGCTCGGGGTAATGAAAAACTGTTTTTT. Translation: CASSLGQGARGNEKLFF.

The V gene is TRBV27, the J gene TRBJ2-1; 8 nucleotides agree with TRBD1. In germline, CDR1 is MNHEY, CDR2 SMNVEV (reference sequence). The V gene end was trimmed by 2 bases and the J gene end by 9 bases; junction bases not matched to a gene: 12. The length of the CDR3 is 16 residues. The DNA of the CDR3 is TGTGCCAGCAGTTTAAGCAGGACAGGGTTGCGGCTTGAGCAGTTCTTC. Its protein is CASSLSRTGLRLEQFF.

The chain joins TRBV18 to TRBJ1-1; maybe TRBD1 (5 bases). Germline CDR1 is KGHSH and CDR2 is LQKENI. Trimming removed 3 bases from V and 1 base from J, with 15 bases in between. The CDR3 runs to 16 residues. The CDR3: CASSPKQDGTNTEAFF. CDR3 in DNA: TGTGCCAGCTCACCTAAACAGGACGGGACGAACACTGAAGCTTTCTTT.

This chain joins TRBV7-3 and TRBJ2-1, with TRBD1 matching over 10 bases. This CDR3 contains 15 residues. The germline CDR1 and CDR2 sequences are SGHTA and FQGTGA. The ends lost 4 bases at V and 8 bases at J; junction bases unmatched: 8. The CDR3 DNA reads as TGTGCCAGCAGCTCGGGGACAGGGGTTAACCATGAGCAGTTCTTC. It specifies CASSSGTGVNHEQFF.

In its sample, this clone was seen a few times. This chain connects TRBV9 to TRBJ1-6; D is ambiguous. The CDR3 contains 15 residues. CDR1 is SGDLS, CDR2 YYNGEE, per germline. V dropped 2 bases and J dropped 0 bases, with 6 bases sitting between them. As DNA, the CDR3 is TGTGCCAGCAGCGTCTTCAGCTCCTATAATTCACCCCTCCACTTT. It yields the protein CASSVFSSYNSPLHF.

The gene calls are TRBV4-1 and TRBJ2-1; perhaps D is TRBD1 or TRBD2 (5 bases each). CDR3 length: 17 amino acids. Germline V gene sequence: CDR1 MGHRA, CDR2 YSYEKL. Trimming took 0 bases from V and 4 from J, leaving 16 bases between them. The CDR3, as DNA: TGCGCCAGCAGCCAAGATCTGTCGGGACCCCCTTACAATGAGCAGTTCTTC. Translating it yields CASSQDLSGPPYNEQFF.

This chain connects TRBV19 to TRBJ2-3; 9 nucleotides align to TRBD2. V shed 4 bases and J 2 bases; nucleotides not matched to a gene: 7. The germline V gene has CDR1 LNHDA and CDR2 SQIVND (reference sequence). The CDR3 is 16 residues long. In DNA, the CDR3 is TGTGCCAGTAGTACCGGGACTAGCCTTCTCACAGATACGCAGTATTTT. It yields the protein CASSTGTSLLTDTQYF.

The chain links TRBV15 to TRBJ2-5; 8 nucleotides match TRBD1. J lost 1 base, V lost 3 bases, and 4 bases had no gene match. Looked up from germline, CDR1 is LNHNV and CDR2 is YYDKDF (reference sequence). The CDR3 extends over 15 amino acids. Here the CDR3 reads CATSRATGAQETQYF. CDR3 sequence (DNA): TGTGCCACCAGCAGGGCGACAGGGGCCCAAGAGACCCAGTACTTC.

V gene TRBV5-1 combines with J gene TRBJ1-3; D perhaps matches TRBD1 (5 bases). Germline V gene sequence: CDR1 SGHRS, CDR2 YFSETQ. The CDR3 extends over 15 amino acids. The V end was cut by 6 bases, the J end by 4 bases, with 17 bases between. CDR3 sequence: CASNLGPGEGNTIYF. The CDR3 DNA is TGCGCCAGCAACCTGGGACCGGGGGAGGGAAACACCATATATTTT.

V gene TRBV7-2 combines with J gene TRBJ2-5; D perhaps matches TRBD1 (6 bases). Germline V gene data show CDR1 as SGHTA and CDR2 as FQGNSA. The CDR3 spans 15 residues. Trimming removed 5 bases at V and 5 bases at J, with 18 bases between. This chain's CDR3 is CASSPSHRARETQYF. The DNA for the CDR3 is TGTGCCAGCAGCCCCTCACACAGGGCTCGGGAGACCCAGTACTTC. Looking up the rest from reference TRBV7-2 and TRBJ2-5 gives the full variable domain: GAGVSQSPSNKVTEKGKDVELRCDPISGHTALYWYRQSLGQGLEFLIYFQGNSAPDKSGLPSDRFSAERTGGSVSTLTIQRTQQEDSAVYLCASSPSHRARETQYFGPGTRLLVL.

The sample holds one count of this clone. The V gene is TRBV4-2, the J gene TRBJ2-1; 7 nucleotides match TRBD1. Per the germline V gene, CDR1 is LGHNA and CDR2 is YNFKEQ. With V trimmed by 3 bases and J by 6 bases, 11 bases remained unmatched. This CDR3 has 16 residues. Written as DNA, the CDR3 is TGTGCCAGCAGCCACGCTTGGACAGGTCTGAGCAATGAGCAGTTCTTC. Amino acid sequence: CASSHAWTGLSNEQFF.

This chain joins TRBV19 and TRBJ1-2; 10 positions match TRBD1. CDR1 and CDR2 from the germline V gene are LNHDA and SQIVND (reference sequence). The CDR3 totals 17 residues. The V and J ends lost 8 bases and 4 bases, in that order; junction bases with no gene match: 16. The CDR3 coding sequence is TGTGCCAGTGGGCGCGGGGACAGGGGAACGTCGGCCTATGGCTACACCTTC. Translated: CASGRGDRGTSAYGYTF. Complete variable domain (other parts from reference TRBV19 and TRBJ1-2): DGGITQSPKYLFRKEGQNVTLSCEQNLNHDAMYWYRQDPGQGLRLIYYSQIVNDFQKGDIAEGYSVSREKKESFPLTVTSAQKNPTAFYLCASGRGDRGTSAYGYTFGSGTRLTVV.

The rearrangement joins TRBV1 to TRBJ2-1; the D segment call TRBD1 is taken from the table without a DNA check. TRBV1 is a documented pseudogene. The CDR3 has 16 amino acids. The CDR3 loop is CTSSQARQKGYNEQFF. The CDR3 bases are TGCACCAGCAGCCAAGCGAGACAGAAAGGCTACAATGAGCAGTTCTTC.

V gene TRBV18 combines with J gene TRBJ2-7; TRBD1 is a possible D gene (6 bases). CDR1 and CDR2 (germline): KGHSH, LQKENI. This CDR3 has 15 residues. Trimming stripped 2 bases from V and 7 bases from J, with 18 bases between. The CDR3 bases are TGTGCCAGCTCACCATCACAGGGAGTTCCTGCAGAGCAGTACTTC. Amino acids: CASSPSQGVPAEQYF.

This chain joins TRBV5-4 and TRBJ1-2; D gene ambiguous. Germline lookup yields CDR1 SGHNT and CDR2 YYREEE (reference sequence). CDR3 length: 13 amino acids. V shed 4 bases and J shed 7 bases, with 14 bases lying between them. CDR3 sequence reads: CASSPGGNGGYTF. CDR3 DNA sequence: TGTGCCAGCAGCCCCGGCGGTAACGGTGGCTACACCTTC.